The next 12 T cell receptor beta chains were all read from a single sample in a study of T cell responses to AZD1222 COVID-19 vaccine. This table comes from immunoSEQ multiplex PCR, and its TCRdb copy is limited to in-frame clones, with some not included. Counted here are tens of thousands of clones, roughly 86% occurring once; the ten biggest clones make up 5.6%. Sequencing used peripheral blood, obtained 28 days after the second AZD1222 dose. The origin of the receptors is an adult who received the AZD1222 COVID-19 vaccine.

This clone was seen a few times. This chain connects TRBV6-5 to TRBJ1-1; tentatively, D is TRBD1 (5 bases). Germline CDR1 MNHEY, CDR2 SVGAGI. The CDR3 runs to 13 residues. The V end lost 8 bases, the J end lost 7 bases, and 17 bases lay between the germline ends. CDR3 DNA: TGTGCCAGCCGTAAGCAGGGCTCAGTTGAAGCTTTCTTT. Protein product: CASRKQGSVEAFF.

This chain connects TRBV5-1 to TRBJ2-3; 10 positions agree with TRBD2. CDR3 length equals 18 residues. J gave up 1 base and V 3 bases, and 11 bases lay outside the gene matches. CDR1 SGHRS and CDR2 YFSETQ come from the germline V gene. The CDR3 bases are TGCGCCAGCAGCTCACGGAGGGAGCTAGCGGGGGGCACAGATACGCAGTATTTT. Amino acid sequence: CASSSRRELAGGTDTQYF.

This clone has just a few counts. V and J are TRBV19 and TRBJ2-3; 7 positions agree with TRBD2. Germline V gene lookup returns CDR1 LNHDA and CDR2 SQIVND (reference sequence). Trimming removed 4 bases from V and 2 bases from J; junction bases left unmatched: 6. The length of the CDR3 is 15 residues. The CDR3 nucleotides are TGTGCCAGTAGTACCCTAGCGGTTCCCACAGATACGCAGTATTTT. This translates into CASSTLAVPTDTQYF.

The chain uses TRBV5-1 and TRBJ2-3; no reliable D call. The germline CDR1 and CDR2 sequences are SGHRS and YFSETQ. Trimming removed 0 bases from V and 6 bases from J, with 5 bases in between. The CDR3 runs 12 residues. The CDR3 nucleotides read TGCGCCAGCAGCTTGGTGGAGGATACGCAGTATTTT. It is translated as CASSLVEDTQYF.

The chain uses TRBV4-1 and TRBJ2-2; TRBD2 matches 8 bases. The germline CDR1 and CDR2 sequences are MGHRA and YSYEKL. J gave up 5 bases and V 1 base, and 6 bases lay outside the gene matches. The CDR3 loop spans 16 amino acids. The CDR3 DNA is TGCGCCAGCAGCCAAGTAAGCGGGAGCGGGACCGGGGAGCTGTTTTTT. It codes for CASSQVSGSGTGELFF.

J is TRBJ2-3 and V is TRBV27; no firm D call. CDR3 size: 17 residues. Trimming stripped 5 bases from V and 1 base from J, with 19 bases between. CDR1 MNHEY and CDR2 SMNVEV come from the germline V gene (reference sequence). CDR3 region: CASSNRVSRQGTDTQYF. For the CDR3, the DNA is TGTGCCAGCAGTAACCGTGTATCACGGCAAGGCACAGATACGCAGTATTTT.

The chain recombines TRBV3-1 (or the pseudogene TRBV3-2) with TRBJ2-1; 8 bases match TRBD2. The length of the CDR3 is 12 residues. V was pared by 4 bases and J by 9 bases, with 2 bases of the junction left unmatched. Germline V gene lookup returns CDR1 LGHDT and CDR2 YNNKEL (reference sequence). CDR3 in DNA: TGTGCCAGCAGCCCCCGGGAGGGTGAGCAGTTCTTC. The encoded protein is CASSPREGEQFF.

The rearrangement joins TRBV12-5 to TRBJ2-2; possible D gene TRBD2, 5 bases. CDR1 is LGHNT and CDR2 is FRNRAP in the germline V gene. This CDR3 has 13 residues. V shed 0 bases and J shed 6 bases, with 5 bases lying between them. The CDR3 loop reads CASGLVGAGELFF. CDR3 in DNA: TGTGCTAGTGGTTTGGTCGGGGCCGGGGAGCTGTTTTTT.

As DNA, the CDR3 is TGTGCCAGCAGTTGGGGGGTTAGGGTAACTGAAGCTTTCTTT. It encodes CASSWGVRVTEAFF. V usage is TRBV2 and J usage is TRBJ1-1; the D gene is possibly TRBD1 (5 bases). Deletions cut 5 bases from V and 5 bases from J, with 15 bases between. The V gene's germline CDR1 is SNHLY and CDR2 FYNNEI. This CDR3 is 14 amino acids long.

V gene TRBV5-1 combines with J gene TRBJ2-2; a possible D gene is TRBD1 (5 bases). The CDR3 is made up of 16 amino acids. The V and J ends lost 5 bases and 1 base respectively, with 15 bases between them. Germline CDR1 SGHRS, CDR2 YFSETQ. The CDR3 nucleotides are TGCGCCAGCAGAGGAATAGGGGAATGGAACACCGGGGAGCTGTTTTTT. Encoded protein: CASRGIGEWNTGELFF. Supplemented by reference TRBV5-1 and TRBJ2-2, the full variable domain reads KAGVTQTPRYLIKTRGQQVTLSCSPISGHRSVSWYQQTPGQGLQFLFEYFSETQRNKGNFPGRFSGRQFSNSRSEMNVSTLELGDSALYLCASRGIGEWNTGELFFGEGSRLTVL.

The J gene is TRBJ2-3, the V gene TRBV6-5; the match to TRBD1 covers 9 bases. The V segment lost 6 bases and the J segment 3 bases; nucleotides outside the gene matches: 4. CDR3 size: 14 residues. Germline lookup yields CDR1 MNHEY and CDR2 SVGAGI. In DNA form, the CDR3 reads TGTGCCAGCAGGGGGACAGGGCGGACAGATACGCAGTATTTT. It yields the protein CASRGTGRTDTQYF.

This chain uses TRBV27 with TRBJ1-6, with D hard to call. The V end lost 4 bases, the J end lost 3 bases, and 19 bases lay between the germline ends. Germline V lookup: CDR1 MNHEY, CDR2 SMNVEV (reference sequence). The CDR3 covers 18 residues. The CDR3 reads CASSSYTTGRVYNSPLHF. The CDR3 coding sequence is TGTGCCAGCAGTTCCTACACTACCGGGAGAGTCTATAATTCACCCCTCCACTTT.